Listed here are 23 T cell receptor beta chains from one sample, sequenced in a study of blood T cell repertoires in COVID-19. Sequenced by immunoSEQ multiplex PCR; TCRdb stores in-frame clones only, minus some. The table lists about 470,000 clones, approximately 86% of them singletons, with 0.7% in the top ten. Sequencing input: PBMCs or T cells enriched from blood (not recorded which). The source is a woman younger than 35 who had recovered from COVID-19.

The CDR3: CASSAGTGSMHNEQFF. In DNA, the CDR3 is TGTGCCAGCAGCGCAGGGACAGGGAGTATGCACAATGAGCAGTTCTTC. The V gene is TRBV11-2, the J gene TRBJ2-1; TRBD1 aligns across 9 bases. The CDR3 extends over 16 amino acids. CDR1 is SGHAT and CDR2 is FQNNGV in the germline V gene. J was trimmed by 5 bases and V by 5 bases; bases with no gene match: 10.

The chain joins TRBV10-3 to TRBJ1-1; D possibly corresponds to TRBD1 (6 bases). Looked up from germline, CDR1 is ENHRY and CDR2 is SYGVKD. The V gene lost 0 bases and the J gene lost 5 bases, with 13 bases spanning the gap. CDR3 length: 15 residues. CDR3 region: CAISESSGQNTEAFF. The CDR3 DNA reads TGTGCCATCAGTGAGTCGTCCGGACAGAATACTGAAGCTTTCTTT.

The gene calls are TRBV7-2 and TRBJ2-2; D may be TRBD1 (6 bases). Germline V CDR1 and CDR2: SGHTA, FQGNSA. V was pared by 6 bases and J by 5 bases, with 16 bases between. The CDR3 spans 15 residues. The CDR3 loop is CASRITGYQTGELFF. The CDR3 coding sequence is TGTGCCAGCAGGATTACAGGGTATCAGACCGGGGAGCTGTTTTTT.

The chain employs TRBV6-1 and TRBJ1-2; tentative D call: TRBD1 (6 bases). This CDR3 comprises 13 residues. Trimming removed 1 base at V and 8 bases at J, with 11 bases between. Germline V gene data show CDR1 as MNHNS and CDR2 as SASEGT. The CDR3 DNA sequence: TGTGCCAGCAGTGAAGAAGGGACATACGGCTACACCTTC. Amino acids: CASSEEGTYGYTF.

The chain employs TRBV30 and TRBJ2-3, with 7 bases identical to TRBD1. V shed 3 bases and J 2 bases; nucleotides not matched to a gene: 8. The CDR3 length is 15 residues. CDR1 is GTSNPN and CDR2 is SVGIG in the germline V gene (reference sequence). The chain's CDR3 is CAWSLRDRPTDTQYF. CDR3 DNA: TGTGCCTGGAGCCTCCGGGACAGACCCACAGATACGCAGTATTTT.

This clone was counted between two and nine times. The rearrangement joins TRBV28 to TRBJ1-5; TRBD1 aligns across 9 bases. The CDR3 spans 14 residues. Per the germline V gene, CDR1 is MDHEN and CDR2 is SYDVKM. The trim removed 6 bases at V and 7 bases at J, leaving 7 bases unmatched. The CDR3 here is CASRKQGAWQPQHF. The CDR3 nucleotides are TGTGCCAGCAGAAAACAGGGGGCTTGGCAGCCCCAGCATTTT.

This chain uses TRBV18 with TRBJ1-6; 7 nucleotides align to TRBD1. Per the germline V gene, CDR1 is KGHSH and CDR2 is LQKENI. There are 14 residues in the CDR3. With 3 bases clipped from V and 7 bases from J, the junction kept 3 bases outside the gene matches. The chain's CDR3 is CASSPGQTNSPLHF. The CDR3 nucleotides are TGTGCCAGCTCACCGGGACAGACAAATTCACCCCTCCACTTT.

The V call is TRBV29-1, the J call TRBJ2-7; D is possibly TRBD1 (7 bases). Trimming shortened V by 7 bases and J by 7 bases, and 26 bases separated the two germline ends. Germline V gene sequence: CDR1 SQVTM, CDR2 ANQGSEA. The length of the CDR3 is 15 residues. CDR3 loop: CSANLRDSGPGEQYF. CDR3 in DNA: TGCAGCGCTAATTTGCGGGACAGTGGACCGGGAGAGCAGTACTTC.

The chain's CDR3 is CASSPRGQINEKLFF. The CDR3 DNA reads as TGTGCCAGCAGCCCCCGGGGACAGATTAATGAAAAACTGTTTTTT. This rearrangement joins TRBV3-1 (or the pseudogene TRBV3-2) to TRBJ1-4; 7 bases agree with TRBD1. In germline, CDR1 is LGHDT, CDR2 YNNKEL (reference sequence). The CDR3 contains 15 residues. J was trimmed by 4 bases and V by 4 bases; bases with no gene match: 6.

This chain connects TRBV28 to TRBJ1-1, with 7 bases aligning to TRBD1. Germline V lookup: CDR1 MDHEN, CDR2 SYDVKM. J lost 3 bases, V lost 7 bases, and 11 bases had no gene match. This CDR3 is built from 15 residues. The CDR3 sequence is CASKFTGDLYTEAFF. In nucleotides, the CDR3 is TGTGCCAGCAAATTTACAGGGGACCTTTACACTGAAGCTTTCTTT. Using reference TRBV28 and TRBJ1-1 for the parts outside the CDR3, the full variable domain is DVKVTQSSRYLVKRTGEKVFLECVQDMDHENMFWYRQDPGLGLRLIYFSYDVKMKEKGDIPEGYSVSREKKERFSLILESASTNQTSMYLCASKFTGDLYTEAFFGQGTRLTVV.

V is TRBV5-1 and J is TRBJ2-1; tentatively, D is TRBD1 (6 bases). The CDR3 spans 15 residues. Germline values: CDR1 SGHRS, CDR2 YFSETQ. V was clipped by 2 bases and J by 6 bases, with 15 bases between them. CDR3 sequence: CASSFWTAIGNEQFF. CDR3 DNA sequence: TGCGCCAGCAGCTTTTGGACAGCGATTGGCAATGAGCAGTTCTTC.

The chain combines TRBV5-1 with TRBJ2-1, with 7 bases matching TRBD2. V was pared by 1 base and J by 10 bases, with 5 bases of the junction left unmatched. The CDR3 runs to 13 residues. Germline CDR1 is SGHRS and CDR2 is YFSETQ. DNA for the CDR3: TGCGCCAGCAGCTTGTCCGGGGAGGGCGAGCAGTTCTTC. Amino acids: CASSLSGEGEQFF.

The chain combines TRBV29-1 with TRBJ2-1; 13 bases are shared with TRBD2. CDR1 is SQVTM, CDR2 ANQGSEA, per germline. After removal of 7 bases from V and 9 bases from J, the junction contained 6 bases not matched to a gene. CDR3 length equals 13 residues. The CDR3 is CSAGTSGVGEQFF. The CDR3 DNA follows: TGCAGCGCGGGGACTAGCGGGGTTGGTGAGCAGTTCTTC.

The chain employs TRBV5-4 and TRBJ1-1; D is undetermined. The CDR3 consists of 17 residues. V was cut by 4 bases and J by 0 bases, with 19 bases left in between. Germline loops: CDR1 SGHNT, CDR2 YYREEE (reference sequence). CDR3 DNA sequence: TGTGCCAGCAGCCCCCCCCCGGGGAATGATCTGAACACTGAAGCTTTCTTT. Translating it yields CASSPPPGNDLNTEAFF.

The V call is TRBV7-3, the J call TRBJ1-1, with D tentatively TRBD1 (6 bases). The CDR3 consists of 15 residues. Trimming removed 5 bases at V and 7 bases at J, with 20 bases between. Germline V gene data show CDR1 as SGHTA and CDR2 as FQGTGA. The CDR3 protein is CASSPDIIQGVEAFF. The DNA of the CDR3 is TGTGCCAGCAGCCCCGACATTATACAGGGAGTTGAAGCTTTCTTT. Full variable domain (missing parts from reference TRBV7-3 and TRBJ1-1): GAGVSQTPSNKVTEKGKYVELRCDPISGHTALYWYRQSLGQGPEFLIYFQGTGAADDSGLPNDRFFAVRPEGSVSTLKIQRTERGDSAVYLCASSPDIIQGVEAFFGQGTRLTVV.

The CDR3 DNA reads as TGCGCCAGCAACGTTCGGGGGGCTCAAGAGACCCAGTACTTC. This codes for CASNVRGAQETQYF. The gene calls are TRBV5-1 and TRBJ2-5; D might be TRBD2 (7 bases). This CDR3 spans 14 amino acids. CDR1 SGHRS and CDR2 YFSETQ come from the germline V gene. Trimming shortened V by 6 bases and J by 2 bases, and 14 bases separated the two germline ends.

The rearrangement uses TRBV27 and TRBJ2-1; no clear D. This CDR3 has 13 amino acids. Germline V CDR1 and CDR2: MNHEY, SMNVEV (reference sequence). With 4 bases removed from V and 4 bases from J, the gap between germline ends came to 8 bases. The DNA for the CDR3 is TGTGCCAGCAGTTATAGCTCATACAATGAGCAGTTCTTC. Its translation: CASSYSSYNEQFF.

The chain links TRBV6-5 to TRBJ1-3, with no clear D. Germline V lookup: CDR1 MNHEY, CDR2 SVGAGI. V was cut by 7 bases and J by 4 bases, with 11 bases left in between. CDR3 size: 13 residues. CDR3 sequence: CASIAKFGNTIYF. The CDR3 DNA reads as TGTGCCAGCATTGCTAAGTTCGGAAACACCATATATTTT.

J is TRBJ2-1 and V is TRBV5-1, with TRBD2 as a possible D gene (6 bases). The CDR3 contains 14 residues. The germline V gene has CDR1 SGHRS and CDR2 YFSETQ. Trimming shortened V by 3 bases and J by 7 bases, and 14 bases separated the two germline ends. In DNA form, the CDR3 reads TGCGCCAGCAGCTCACTTAGCGGAGAAAATGAGCAGTTCTTC. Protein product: CASSSLSGENEQFF.

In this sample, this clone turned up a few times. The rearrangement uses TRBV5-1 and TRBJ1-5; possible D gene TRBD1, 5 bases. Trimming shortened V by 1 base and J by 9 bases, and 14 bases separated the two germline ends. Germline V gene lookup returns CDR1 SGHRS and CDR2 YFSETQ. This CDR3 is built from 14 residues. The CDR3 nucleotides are TGCGCCAGCAGCTTGTCTACCGGGGGTGGGCCCCAGCATTTT. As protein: CASSLSTGGGPQHF.

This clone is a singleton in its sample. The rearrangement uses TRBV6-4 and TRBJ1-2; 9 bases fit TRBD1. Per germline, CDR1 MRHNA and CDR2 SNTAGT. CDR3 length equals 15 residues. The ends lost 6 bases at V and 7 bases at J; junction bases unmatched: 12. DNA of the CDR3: TGTGCCAGCAGACAAACAGGGGGCGCGGAGGCTGGCTACACCTTC. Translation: CASRQTGGAEAGYTF.

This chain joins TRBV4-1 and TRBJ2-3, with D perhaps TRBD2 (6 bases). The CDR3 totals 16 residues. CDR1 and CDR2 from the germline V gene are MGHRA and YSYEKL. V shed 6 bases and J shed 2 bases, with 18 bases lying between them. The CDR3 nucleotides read TGCGCCAGCAGTCGTTTGACTAGGACCGCCACAGATACGCAGTATTTT. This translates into CASSRLTRTATDTQYF.

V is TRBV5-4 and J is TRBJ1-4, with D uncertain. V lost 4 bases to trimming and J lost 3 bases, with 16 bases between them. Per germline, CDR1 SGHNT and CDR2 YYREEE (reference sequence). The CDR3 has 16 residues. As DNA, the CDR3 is TGTGCCAGCAGCATGAGCGGTGGTGGGGCTAATGAAAAACTGTTTTTT. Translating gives CASSMSGGGANEKLFF. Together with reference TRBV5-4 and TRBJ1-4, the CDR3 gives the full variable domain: ETGVTQSPTHLIKTRGQQVTLRCSSQSGHNTVSWYQQALGQGPQFIFQYYREEENGRGNFPPRFSGLQFPNYSSELNVNALELDDSALYLCASSMSGGGANEKLFFGSGTQLSVL.